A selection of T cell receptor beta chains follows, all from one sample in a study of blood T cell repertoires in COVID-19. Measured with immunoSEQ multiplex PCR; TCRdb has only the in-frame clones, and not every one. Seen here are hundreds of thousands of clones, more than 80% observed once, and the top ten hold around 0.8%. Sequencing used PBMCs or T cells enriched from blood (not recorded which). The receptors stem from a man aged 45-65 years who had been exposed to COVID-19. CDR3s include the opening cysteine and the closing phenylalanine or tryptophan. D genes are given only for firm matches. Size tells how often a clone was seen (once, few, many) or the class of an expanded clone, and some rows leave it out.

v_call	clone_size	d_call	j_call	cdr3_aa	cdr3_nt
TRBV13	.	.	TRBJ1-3	CASSNRDSGNTIYF	TGTGCCAGCAGCAACAGGGATTCGGGAAACACCATATATTTT
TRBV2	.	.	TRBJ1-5	CASRQDTDQPQHF	TGTGCCAGCCGCCAAGACACCGATCAGCCCCAGCATTTT
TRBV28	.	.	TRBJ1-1	CASSPLSSYTEAFF	TGTGCCAGCAGTCCCCTCTCCTCGTATACTGAAGCTTTCTTT
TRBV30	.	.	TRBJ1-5	CAWKVGGSNQPQHF	TGTGCCTGGAAGGTTGGAGGGTCCAATCAGCCCCAGCATTTT
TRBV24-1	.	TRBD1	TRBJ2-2	CATSGQGADTGELFF	TGTGCCACCAGTGGGCAGGGGGCAGACACCGGGGAGCTGTTTTTT
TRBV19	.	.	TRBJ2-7	CASSIDSGSRVYEQYF	TGTGCCAGTAGTATAGATTCAGGGTCTCGGGTCTACGAGCAGTACTTC
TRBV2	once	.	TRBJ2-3	CASSSGLPDTQYF	TGTGCCAGCAGTTCCGGACTGCCCGATACGCAGTATTTT
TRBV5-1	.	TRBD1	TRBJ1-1	CASSPTGVDMNTEAFF	TGCGCCAGCAGCCCGACAGGGGTCGACATGAACACTGAAGCTTTCTTT
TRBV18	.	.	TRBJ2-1	CASSPTSISYNEQFF	TGTGCCAGCTCACCAACTAGCATCTCCTACAATGAGCAGTTCTTC
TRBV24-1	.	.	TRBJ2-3	CATASGQGTSGDTDTQYF	TGTGCCACCGCCTCGGGACAGGGGACTAGCGGAGACACAGATACGCAGTATTTT
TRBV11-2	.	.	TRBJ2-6	CASSPTFSGANVLTF	TGTGCCAGCAGCCCAACATTCTCTGGGGCCAACGTCCTGACTTTC
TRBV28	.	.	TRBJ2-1	CAAEEGATDEQFF	TGTGCCGCCGAGGAGGGGGCTACCGATGAGCAGTTCTTC
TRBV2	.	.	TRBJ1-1	CASNLGMRDTEAFF	TGTGCCAGCAACCTGGGGATGAGGGACACTGAAGCTTTCTTT
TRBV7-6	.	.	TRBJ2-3	CASSLETGDTDTQYF	TGTGCCAGCAGCTTAGAAACAGGAGACACAGATACGCAGTATTTT
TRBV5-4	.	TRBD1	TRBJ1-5	CASSRPRGQSNQPQHF	TGTGCCAGCAGCCGTCCCAGGGGGCAGAGCAATCAGCCCCAGCATTTT
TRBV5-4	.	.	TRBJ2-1	CASSFEGTVHEQFF	TGTGCCAGCAGCTTCGAAGGGACTGTTCATGAGCAGTTCTTC
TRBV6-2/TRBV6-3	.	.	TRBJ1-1	CASSSVNTEAFF	TGTGCCAGCAGTTCGGTGAACACTGAAGCTTTCTTT
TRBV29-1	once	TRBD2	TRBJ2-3	CSVVGLAGEGDTQYF	TGCAGCGTCGTGGGACTAGCGGGGGAGGGAGATACGCAGTATTTT
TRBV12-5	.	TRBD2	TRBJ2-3	CASGDQAGYGTDTQYF	TGTGCTAGTGGGGACCAAGCGGGATATGGCACAGATACGCAGTATTTT
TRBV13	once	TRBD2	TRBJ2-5	CASSSTGGRETQETQYF	TGTGCCAGCAGCTCGACGGGTGGGCGGGAGACCCAAGAGACCCAGTACTTC
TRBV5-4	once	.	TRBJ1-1	CASSNQGMNTEAFF	TGTGCCAGCAGTAACCAGGGGATGAACACTGAAGCTTTCTTT
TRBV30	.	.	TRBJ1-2	CAWSEQGGGNYGYTF	TGTGCCTGGAGTGAGCAGGGAGGGGGAAACTATGGCTACACCTTC
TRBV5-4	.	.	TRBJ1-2	CASSLASRVASRYGYTF	TGTGCCAGCAGCTTGGCGAGCCGGGTTGCGAGCCGGTATGGCTACACCTTC
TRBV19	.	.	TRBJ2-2	CASTYDSGELFF	TGTGCCAGTACCTATGATAGCGGGGAGCTGTTTTTT
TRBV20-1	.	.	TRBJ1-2	CSASPGVGYGYTF	TGCAGTGCTAGTCCAGGGGTGGGCTATGGCTACACCTTC
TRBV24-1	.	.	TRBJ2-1	CATSDWRDEQFF	TGTGCCACCAGTGATTGGAGGGATGAGCAGTTCTTC
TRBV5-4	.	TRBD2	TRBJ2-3	CASSIRTSGRSDTQYF	TGTGCCAGCAGCATACGGACTAGCGGGAGGTCAGATACGCAGTATTTT
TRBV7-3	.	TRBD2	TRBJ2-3	CASSSYGTSVGTDTQYF	TGTGCCAGCAGCTCGTACGGGACTAGTGTCGGCACAGATACGCAGTATTTT
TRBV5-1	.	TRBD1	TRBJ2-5	CASSNTGTGEETQYF	TGCGCCAGCAGCAACACCGGGACAGGGGAAGAGACCCAGTACTTC
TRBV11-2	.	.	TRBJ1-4	CASSLQGSYEKLFF	TGTGCCAGCAGCTTACAGGGTAGCTATGAAAAACTGTTTTTT
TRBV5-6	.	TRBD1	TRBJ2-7	CASSWDRSYEQYF	TGTGCCAGCAGCTGGGACAGGTCCTACGAGCAGTACTTC